A selection of T cell receptor beta chains follows, all from one sample in a study of Ad26.COV2.S vaccination and SARS-CoV-2 variants. The assay was immunoSEQ multiplex PCR, and TCRdb's table has in-frame clones only and misses some. The table has roughly 420,000 clones, around 89% seen once; the top ten hold 3.5% to 4%. The sequenced sample was peripheral blood, obtained in a trial of Ad26.COV2.S vaccine versus placebo. The receptors come from a person aged 18-65 years who received the Ad26.COV2.S COVID-19 vaccine or a placebo. Both conserved end residues are trimmed from each CDR3.

V gene	J gene	CDR3 protein
TRBV2	TRBJ2-5	ASKKRGGEETQY
TRBV3-1/TRBV3-2	TRBJ2-3	ASSQEASGGSTQY
TRBV6-5	TRBJ1-5	ASSYPNRPVQPQH
TRBV7-3	TRBJ1-3	ASSFWQGALAGNTIY
TRBV5-4	TRBJ1-2	ASSLRQETGQRGYT
TRBV9	TRBJ2-3	ASSFAGITTDTQY
TRBV20-1	TRBJ2-5	RVGRQETQY
TRBV6-5	TRBJ2-1	ASMENSYNEQF
TRBV28	TRBJ2-3	ASSTDTQY
TRBV7-2	TRBJ1-1	ASSLRLRPWGHTEAF
TRBV5-6	TRBJ2-2	ASSLVLGAAGELF
TRBV5-5	TRBJ2-3	ASSPGGGSTDTQY
TRBV4-3	TRBJ2-7	ASSQDSGSPLHEQY
TRBV7-2	TRBJ1-2	ASSLGSLGINYGYT
TRBV10-3	TRBJ2-3	AISVIKASGGPVTDTQY
TRBV10-3	TRBJ1-1	AIRGQGHTEAF
TRBV7-6	TRBJ1-2	ASSLLGNPPGGYGYT
TRBV2	TRBJ1-6	ASTEGGNPYNSPLH
TRBV28	TRBJ2-1	ASGKGGISLLSSYNEQF
TRBV29-1	TRBJ1-5	SVAGTGGKSNQPQH
TRBV12-3/TRBV12-4	TRBJ1-1	ASRLSGVLEAF
TRBV4-3	TRBJ2-6	ASSQGRGPGANVLT
TRBV6-5	TRBJ2-7	ASRPELTGSPY
TRBV3-1/TRBV3-2	TRBJ2-7	ASSQDSGRDYEQY
TRBV7-8	TRBJ2-3	ASSLEDSDTQY
TRBV5-6	TRBJ2-5	ASTPRWGRPQETQY
TRBV27	TRBJ1-1	ASSLSVNTEAF
TRBV30	TRBJ1-1	AWRKRMNTEAF
TRBV30	TRBJ1-5	AWSTRVSEQPQH
TRBV25-1	TRBJ2-2	ASSDPAYPGNTGELF
TRBV7-8	TRBJ2-7	ASSSRFGRADEQY
TRBV27	TRBJ2-7	ASSFVGDDEQY